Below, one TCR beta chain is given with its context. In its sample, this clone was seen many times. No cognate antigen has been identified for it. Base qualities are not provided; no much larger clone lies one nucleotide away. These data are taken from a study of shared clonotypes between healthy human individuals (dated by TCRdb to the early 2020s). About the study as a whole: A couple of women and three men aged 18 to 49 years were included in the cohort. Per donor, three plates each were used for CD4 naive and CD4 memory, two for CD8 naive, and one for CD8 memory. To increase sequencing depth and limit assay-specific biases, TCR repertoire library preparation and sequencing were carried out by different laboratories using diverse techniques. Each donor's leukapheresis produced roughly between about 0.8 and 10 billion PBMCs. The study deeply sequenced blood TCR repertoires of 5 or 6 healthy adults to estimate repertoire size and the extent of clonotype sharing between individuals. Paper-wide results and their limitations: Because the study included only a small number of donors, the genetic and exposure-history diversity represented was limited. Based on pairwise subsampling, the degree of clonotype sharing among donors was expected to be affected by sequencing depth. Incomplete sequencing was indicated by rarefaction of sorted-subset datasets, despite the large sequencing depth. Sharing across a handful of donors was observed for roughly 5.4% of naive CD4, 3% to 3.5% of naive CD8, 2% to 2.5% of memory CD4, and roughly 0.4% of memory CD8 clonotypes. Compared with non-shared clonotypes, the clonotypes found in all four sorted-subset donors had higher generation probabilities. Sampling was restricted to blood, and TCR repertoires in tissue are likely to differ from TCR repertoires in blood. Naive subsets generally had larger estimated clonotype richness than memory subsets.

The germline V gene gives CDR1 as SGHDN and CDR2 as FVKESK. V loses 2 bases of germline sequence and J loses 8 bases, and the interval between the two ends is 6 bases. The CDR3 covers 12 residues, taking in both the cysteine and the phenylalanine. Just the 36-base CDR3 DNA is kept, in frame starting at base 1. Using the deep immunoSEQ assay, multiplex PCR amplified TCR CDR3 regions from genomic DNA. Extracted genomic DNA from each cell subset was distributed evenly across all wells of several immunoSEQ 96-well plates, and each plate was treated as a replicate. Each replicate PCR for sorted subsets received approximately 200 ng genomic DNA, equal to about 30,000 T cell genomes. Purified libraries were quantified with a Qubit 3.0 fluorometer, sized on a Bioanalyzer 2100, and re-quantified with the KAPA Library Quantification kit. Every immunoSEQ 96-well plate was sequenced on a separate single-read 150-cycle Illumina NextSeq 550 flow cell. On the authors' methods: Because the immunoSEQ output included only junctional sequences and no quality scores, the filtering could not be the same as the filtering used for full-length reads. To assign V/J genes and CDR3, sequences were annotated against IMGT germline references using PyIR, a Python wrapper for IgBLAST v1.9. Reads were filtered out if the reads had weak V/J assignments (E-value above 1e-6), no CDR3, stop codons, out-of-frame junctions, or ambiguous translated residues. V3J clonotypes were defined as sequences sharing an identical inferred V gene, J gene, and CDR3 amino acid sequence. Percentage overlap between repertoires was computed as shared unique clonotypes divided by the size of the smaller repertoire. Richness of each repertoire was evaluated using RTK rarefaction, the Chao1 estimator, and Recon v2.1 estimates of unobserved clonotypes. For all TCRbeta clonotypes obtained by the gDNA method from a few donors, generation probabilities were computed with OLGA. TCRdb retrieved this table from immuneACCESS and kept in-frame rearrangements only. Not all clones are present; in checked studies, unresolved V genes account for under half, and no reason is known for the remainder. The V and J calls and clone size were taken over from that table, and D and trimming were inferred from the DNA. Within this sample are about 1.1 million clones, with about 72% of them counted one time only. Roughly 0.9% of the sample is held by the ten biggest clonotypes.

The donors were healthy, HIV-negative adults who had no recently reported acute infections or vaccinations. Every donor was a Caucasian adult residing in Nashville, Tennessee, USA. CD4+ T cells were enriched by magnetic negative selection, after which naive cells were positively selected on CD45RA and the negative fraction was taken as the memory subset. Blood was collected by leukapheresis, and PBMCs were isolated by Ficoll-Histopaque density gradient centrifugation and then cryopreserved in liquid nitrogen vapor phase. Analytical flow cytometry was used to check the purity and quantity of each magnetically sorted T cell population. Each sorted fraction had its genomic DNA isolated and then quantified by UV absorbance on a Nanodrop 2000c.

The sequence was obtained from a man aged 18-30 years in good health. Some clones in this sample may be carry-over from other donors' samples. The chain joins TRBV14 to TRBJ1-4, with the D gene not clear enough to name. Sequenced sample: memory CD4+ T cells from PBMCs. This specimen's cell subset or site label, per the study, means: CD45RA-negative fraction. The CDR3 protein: CASSQRDEKLFF. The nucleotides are TGTGCCAGCAGCCAAAGAGACGAAAAACTGTTTTTT.